Listed here are 10 T cell receptor beta chains from one sample, sequenced in a study of read filtering for tumor transcriptome and immune sequencing. The library was built from roughly 400 ng RNA with molecular barcoded adaptors for alpha/delta and beta/gamma chains. TCRdb re-called the reads through MiXCR, storing one row per CDR3 protein. The table has some 140,000 distinct CDR3 sequences, under 15% seen once. The sample comprised a population of CD138-negative cells sorted from bone marrow. These receptors came from a donor at least 40 years old with multiple myeloma.

Ten or more counts support this clonotype. The gene calls are TRBV20-1 and TRBJ2-7; 10 bases line up with TRBD2. There are 15 residues in the CDR3. In germline, CDR1 is DFQATT, CDR2 SNEGSKA (reference sequence). Trimming cost V 3 bases and J 3 bases; bases outside gene matches: 8. The chain's CDR3 is CSASSLAGDYYEQYF. The DNA for the CDR3 is TGCAGTGCTAGTTCCCTAGCGGGAGATTACTACGAGCAGTACTTC.

This clonotype was seen at least ten times. The V and J genes are TRBV18 and TRBJ2-7, with D uncertain. V lost 6 bases and J lost 1, with 13 bases in between. The CDR3 runs to 14 residues. Germline V gene data show CDR1 as KGHSH and CDR2 as LQKENI. CDR3 in amino acids: CASSPGRASYEQYF. CDR3 nucleotide sequence: TGTGCCAGCTCGCCTGGACGGGCGTCCTACGAGCAGTACTTC.

This clonotype was counted only a few times. The chain couples TRBV6-5 to TRBJ2-3; a weak D match, TRBD2 (5 bases). Germline V CDR1 and CDR2: MNHEY, SVGAGI. Deletions cut 4 bases from V and 0 bases from J, with 8 bases between. The CDR3 length is 14 residues. The CDR3 loop is CASSSGLSTDTQYF. DNA of the CDR3: TGTGCCAGCAGTTCTGGACTGAGCACAGATACGCAGTATTTT.

With regard to this clonotype: A single base is all that separates this from a far larger clone, so a read error is likely. The chain links TRBV7-8 to TRBJ2-7, with 8 bases identical to TRBD2. Germline loops: CDR1 SGHVS, CDR2 FQNEAQ. V was clipped by 5 bases and J by 1 base; unmatched bases: 7. The CDR3 is made up of 15 amino acids. DNA of the CDR3: TGTGCCAGCAGCCCCGAAAGCGGGAGTTCCTACGAGCAGTACTTC. This sequence encodes CASSPESGSSYEQYF.

This clonotype was seen just once. A much larger clone sits a single nucleotide away, making a read error possible. This likely comes from a read error, as the CDR3 has no conserved phenylalanine or tryptophan at its end. The chain links TRBV20-1 to TRBJ2-3; D is undetermined. The CDR3 covers 13 residues. V was trimmed by 0 bases and J by 10 bases, leaving 14 bases between them. Germline V gene data show CDR1 as DFQATT and CDR2 as SNEGSKA (reference sequence). The chain's CDR3 is CSARDLEAPPQYS. CDR3 bases: TGCAGTGCTAGAGATCTTGAGGCTCCCCCGCAGTATTCT.

The table lists this clonotype with a few counts. The chain recombines TRBV20-1 with TRBJ2-7; TRBD1 aligns across 9 bases. CDR1 is DFQATT and CDR2 is SNEGSKA in the germline V gene (reference sequence). Trimming at V came to 5 bases and at J to 6 bases, leaving 11 bases not matched to a gene. CDR3 length equals 14 residues. CDR3 sequence: CSADDRDREGEQYF. For the CDR3, the DNA is TGCAGTGCTGACGACCGGGACAGGGAAGGCGAGCAGTACTTC.

Ten or more counts support this clonotype. This chain uses TRBV20-1 with TRBJ1-4; the D gene is possibly TRBD1 (5 bases). This CDR3 has 12 residues. Germline V gene data show CDR1 as DFQATT and CDR2 as SNEGSKA (reference sequence). V lost 5 bases, J lost 7 bases, and 11 bases lay in between. Here the CDR3 DNA reads TGCAGTGCTGGCGGGGACGGTGAAAAACTGTTTTTT. Translating it yields CSAGGDGEKLFF.

This clonotype was picked up many times. This chain joins TRBV7-8 and TRBJ2-1; 12 bases are a match to TRBD2. J was trimmed by 0 bases and V by 7 bases; bases with no gene match: 7. The germline V gene encodes CDR1 SGHVS and CDR2 FQNEAQ. The CDR3 totals 17 residues. The CDR3, as DNA: TGTGCCAGCAACAGACTAGCGGGAGCTCTCTCCTACAATGAGCAGTTCTTC. Translating gives CASNRLAGALSYNEQFF.

This clonotype was seen at least ten times. V gene TRBV6-7 combines with J gene TRBJ2-7, with D unclear. TRBV6-7 is sorted into the ORF group, with uncertain function. The CDR3 is made up of 13 amino acids. The V gene lost 3 bases and the J gene lost 6 bases, with 12 bases spanning the gap. CDR3 nucleotides: TGTGCCAGCAGTTATAGATTGTACCCCGAGCAGTACTTC. It yields the protein CASSYRLYPEQYF.

In its sample, this clonotype was seen many times. This sequence joins TRBV9 and TRBJ1-3; no clear D. This CDR3 spans 14 amino acids. Trimming cost V 0 bases and J 1 base, with 5 bases left between them. CDR1 is SGDLS, CDR2 YYNGEE, per germline. Here the CDR3 reads CASSVEDSGNTIYF. CDR3 sequence (DNA): TGTGCCAGCAGCGTAGAGGATTCTGGAAACACCATATATTTT.